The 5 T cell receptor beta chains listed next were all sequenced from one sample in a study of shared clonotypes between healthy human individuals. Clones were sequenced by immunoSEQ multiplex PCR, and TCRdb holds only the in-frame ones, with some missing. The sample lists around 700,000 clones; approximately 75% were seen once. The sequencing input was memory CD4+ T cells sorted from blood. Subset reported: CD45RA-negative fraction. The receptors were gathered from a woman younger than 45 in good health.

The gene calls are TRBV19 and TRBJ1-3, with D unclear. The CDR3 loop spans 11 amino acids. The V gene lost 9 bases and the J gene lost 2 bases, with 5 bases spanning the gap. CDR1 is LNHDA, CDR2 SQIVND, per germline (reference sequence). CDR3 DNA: TGTGCCAGCACTACTGGAAACACCATATATTTT. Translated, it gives CASTTGNTIYF.

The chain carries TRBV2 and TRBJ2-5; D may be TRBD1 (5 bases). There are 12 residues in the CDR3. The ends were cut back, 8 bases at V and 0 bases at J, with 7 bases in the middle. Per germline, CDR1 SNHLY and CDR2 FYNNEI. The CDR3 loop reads CASAGYQETQYF. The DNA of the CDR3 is TGTGCCAGCGCAGGGTACCAAGAGACCCAGTACTTC.

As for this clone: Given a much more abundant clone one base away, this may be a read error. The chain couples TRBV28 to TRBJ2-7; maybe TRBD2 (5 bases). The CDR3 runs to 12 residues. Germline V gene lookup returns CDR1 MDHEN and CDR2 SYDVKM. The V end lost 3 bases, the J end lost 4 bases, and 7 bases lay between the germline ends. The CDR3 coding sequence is TGTGCCAGCAGTTTTCCGGGGTACGAGCAGTACTTC. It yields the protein CASSFPGYEQYF.

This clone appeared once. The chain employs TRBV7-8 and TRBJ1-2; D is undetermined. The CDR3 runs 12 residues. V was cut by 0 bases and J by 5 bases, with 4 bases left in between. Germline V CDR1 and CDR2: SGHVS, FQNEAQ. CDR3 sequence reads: CASSLAQYGYTF. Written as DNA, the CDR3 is TGTGCCAGCAGCTTAGCGCAGTATGGCTACACCTTC.

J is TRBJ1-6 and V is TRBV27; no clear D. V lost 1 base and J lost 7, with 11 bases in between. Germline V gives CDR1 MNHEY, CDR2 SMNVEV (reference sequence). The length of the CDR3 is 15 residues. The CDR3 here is CASSLYNPPNSPLHF. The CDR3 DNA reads TGTGCCAGCAGTTTATACAACCCACCGAATTCACCCCTCCACTTT.